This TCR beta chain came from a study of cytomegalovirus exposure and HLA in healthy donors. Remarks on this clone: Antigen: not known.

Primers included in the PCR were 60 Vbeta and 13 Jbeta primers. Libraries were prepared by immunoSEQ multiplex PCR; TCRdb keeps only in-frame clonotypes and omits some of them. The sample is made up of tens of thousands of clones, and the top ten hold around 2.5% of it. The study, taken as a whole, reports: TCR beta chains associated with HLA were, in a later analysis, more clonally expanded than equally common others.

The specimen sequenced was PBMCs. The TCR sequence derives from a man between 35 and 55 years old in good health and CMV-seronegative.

The CDR3 nucleotides read TGTGCCAGCAGTGGATCGACCCCGGGGTATGGCTACACCTTC. Protein product: CASSGSTPGYGYTF. J is TRBJ1-2 and V is TRBV2; D not resolved. This CDR3 is 14 amino acids long. With 4 bases removed from V and 5 bases from J, the gap between germline ends came to 14 bases. The germline V gene encodes CDR1 SNHLY and CDR2 FYNNEI.